This entry describes one TCR beta chain. The data belong to a study of blood T cell repertoires in COVID-19. Study context: There were acute and convalescent COVID-19 samples, and they came from the United States, Italy and Spain.

The method was immunoSEQ multiplex PCR; TCRdb's version includes in-frame clones alone and lacks a portion of them. The top ten hold around 1.3% of the sample, which has over 300,000 clones, more than 80% seen once. The CDR3 is 14 residues long. Germline V gene lookup returns CDR1 MDHEN and CDR2 SYDVKM. The ends lost 3 bases at V and 7 bases at J; junction bases unmatched: 4. Sequencing was performed on peripheral blood. The chain couples TRBV28 to TRBJ2-1; 9 bases line up with TRBD2. This TCR came from a man aged 35 to 55 with acute or convalescent COVID-19. The CDR3 loop reads CASSLVAGANEQFF. The CDR3 bases are TGTGCCAGCAGTTTGGTAGCGGGAGCAAATGAGCAGTTCTTC. The full variable domain, its missing parts supplied by reference TRBV28 and TRBJ2-1, is DVKVTQSSRYLVKRTGEKVFLECVQDMDHENMFWYRQDPGLGLRLIYFSYDVKMKEKGDIPEGYSVSREKKERFSLILESASTNQTSMYLCASSLVAGANEQFFGPGTRLTVL.